Listed below are T cell receptor beta chains from one sample, sequenced in a study of blood T cells in healthy people across ages. Each CDR3 protein gets one entry after TCRdb re-called the 5' RACE reads with MiXCR. This sample carries about 570,000 distinct CDR3 sequences, approximately 30% of them seen once, and the ten largest clones take 15% to 20%. Input material: blood. These receptors came from a woman aged 65 to 85 in good health. Each CDR3 is given with its conserved first and last residue. A D gene is named only where the DNA matches it firmly. Size is omitted from some rows. Given values are once, few, many or a class for expanded clones.

>many|TRBD1|TRBV7-2|TRBJ2-7
TGTGCCAGCAGCTTGGACAGGGTCTCCTACGAGCAGTACTTC
CASSLDRVSYEQYF
>.|TRBD1|TRBV2|TRBJ1-2
TGTGCCAGCAGTGCGGGACAGGGGCTTGATGGCTACACCTTC
CASSAGQGLDGYTF
>.|.|TRBV12-5|TRBJ2-6
TGTGCTAGTGCATTGGCTGGGGCCAACGTCCTGACTTTC
CASALAGANVLTF
>few|.|TRBV5-1|TRBJ2-5
TGCGCCAGCACGTTACAGGGATCGGGAACCCAGTACTTC
CASTLQGSGTQYF
>.|.|TRBV7-2|TRBJ1-5
TGTGCCAGCAGCTCCATGGGGTTAAACACAGATACGCAGCATTTT
CASSSMGLNTDTQHF
>few|TRBD1|TRBV2|TRBJ2-5
TGTGCCAGCACCAGACAGACAGGGTGGGGAGAGACCCAGTACTTC
CASTRQTGWGETQYF
>.|TRBD1|TRBV6-2/TRBV6-3|TRBJ2-5
TGTGCCAGCAGTAAAACCTTCGACCGGGACAGGGTTCGGCGAGAGACCCAGTACTTC
CASSKTFDRDRVRRETQYF
>many|TRBD1|TRBV7-9|TRBJ2-7
TGTGCCAGCAGCGCGAGACAGGGATCCTACGAGCAGTACTTC
CASSARQGSYEQYF
>few|TRBD1|TRBV20-1|TRBJ1-3
TGCAGTGCTAGTAGGGGGCCAGGGAGCTCTGGAAACACCATATATTTT
CSASRGPGSSGNTIYF
>.|TRBD2|TRBV5-1|TRBJ2-7
TGCACCAGCAGCTTGGGGAGGGCCCACGACGAGCAGTACTTC
CTSSLGRAHDEQYF
>few|.|TRBV5-1|TRBJ2-5
TGCGCCAGCAGCTTGGGGGGGACAAAAGAGACCCAGTACTTC
CASSLGGTKETQYF
>.|.|TRBV5-1|TRBJ2-2
TGCGCCAGCAGCCCCTATGGAGGGACGGTCGGGGAGCTGTTTTTT
CASSPYGGTVGELFF
>many|.|TRBV4-2|TRBJ2-5
TGTGCCAGCAGCCAAGATATGATCCTCGGGGAGACCCAGTACTTC
CASSQDMILGETQYF
>.|.|TRBV4-2|TRBJ2-5
TGTGCCAGCAGAGTGAGTGCTAGAAGTGGGGGAGAGACCCAGTACTTC
CASRVSARSGGETQYF
>.|TRBD1|TRBV11-2|TRBJ2-5
TGTGCCAGCAGCTTAGGACCGACCCAGGGGGACCAGTACTTC
CASSLGPTQGDQYF
>.|.|TRBV4-3|TRBJ2-1
TGCGCCAGCAGCGGGGACCTGGTGGGGTATTGGGAGCAGTTCTTC
CASSGDLVGYWEQFF
>.|.|TRBV5-1|TRBJ2-7
TGCGCCAGCAGCTTGAGGTGGGAAGTGGGTGAGCAGTACTTC
CASSLRWEVGEQYF
>few|.|TRBV2|TRBJ1-2
TGTGCCAGCAGTGAAGCCCGCAGTGGGAGGGGTGGCTACACCTTC
CASSEARSGRGGYTF
>.|.|TRBV7-3|TRBJ1-1
TGTGCCAGCAGCTCCTCCCGCGGGGATGAAGCTTTCTTT
CASSSSRGDEAFF
>.|.|TRBV20-1|TRBJ1-1
TGCAGTGCTAGAGAACCGGGGGGGACTGAAGCTTTCTTT
CSAREPGGTEAFF
>.|.|TRBV19|TRBJ1-1
TGTGCCAGTAGTATATCCGGGGTGACGAACACTGAAGCTTTCTTT
CASSISGVTNTEAFF
>.|TRBD1|TRBV2|TRBJ1-3
TGTGCCAGCAGCGCTTCGGGACAGGGTGGAAACACCATATATTTT
CASSASGQGGNTIYF
>.|TRBD2|TRBV5-1|TRBJ2-1
TGCGCCAGCAGCTTGGTGAGCGGGGCGGGGTTTAATGAGCAGTTCTTC
CASSLVSGAGFNEQFF
>.|.|TRBV6-2/TRBV6-3|TRBJ2-5
TGTGCCAGCAGTACGGGGGAAAGGGGGCGGTACTTC
CASSTGERGRYF
>.|.|TRBV11-2|TRBJ2-7
TGTGCCAGCAGCTTGAAGTTGGGGGGCACCTACGAGCAGTACTTC
CASSLKLGGTYEQYF
>few|TRBD2|TRBV7-2|TRBJ2-2
TGTGCCAGCAGCCCCAGACGACTAGCGTCGAACACCGGGGAGCTGTTTTTT
CASSPRRLASNTGELFF
>few|.|TRBV29-1|TRBJ2-5
TGCAGCGTTGATCTTGGGACCCAAGAGACCCAGTACTTC
CSVDLGTQETQYF
>few|TRBD1|TRBV7-2|TRBJ1-2
TGTGCCAGCAGCTTAGCGACGGTTGGACAGGGGGCGGGTGGCTACACCTTC
CASSLATVGQGAGGYTF
>.|.|TRBV27|TRBJ1-5
TGTGCCAGCAGTTCTCTGGGGGGTCAGCCCCAGCATTTT
CASSSLGGQPQHF
>.|.|TRBV5-1|TRBJ2-1
TGCGCCAGCAGCGTAGCCGGGACAACCTACAATGAGCAGTTCTTC
CASSVAGTTYNEQFF
>many|TRBD1|TRBV6-5|TRBJ1-2
TGTGCCAGCAGTGAACGCAGGGGGCAAGGTGGCTACACCTTC
CASSERRGQGGYTF